This T cell receptor beta chain was identified in a study of CD8+ T cells in alopecia areata. About the research overall: Tofacitinib lasted 6 to 18 months, then 6 months off drug. Study-level findings and limits: More clonal than normal scalp was lesional scalp, particularly alopecia totalis/universalis.

This clone appeared a few times. Its target is unknown. The researchers isolated CD4+ and CD8+ T cells from PBMCs by sorting. Sequencing used cDNA as its template, made by extracting RNA and reverse transcribing it. Method: immunoSEQ multiplex PCR; TCRdb's copy keeps in-frame clones and lacks some. The data hold about 130,000 clones, with 45% to 60% observed a single time. Germline loops: CDR1 ENHRY, CDR2 SYGVKD. V was cut by 3 bases and J by 7 bases, with 10 bases left in between. There are 14 residues in the CDR3. The sequence was obtained from a human donor with alopecia areata. V usage is TRBV10-3 and J usage is TRBJ1-6; no clear D gene. This specimen consisted of CD4+ T cells sorted from blood, obtained at week 0. CDR3: CAISDYGENSPLHF. The CDR3 DNA sequence: TGTGCCATCAGTGATTACGGGGAGAATTCACCCCTCCACTTT.